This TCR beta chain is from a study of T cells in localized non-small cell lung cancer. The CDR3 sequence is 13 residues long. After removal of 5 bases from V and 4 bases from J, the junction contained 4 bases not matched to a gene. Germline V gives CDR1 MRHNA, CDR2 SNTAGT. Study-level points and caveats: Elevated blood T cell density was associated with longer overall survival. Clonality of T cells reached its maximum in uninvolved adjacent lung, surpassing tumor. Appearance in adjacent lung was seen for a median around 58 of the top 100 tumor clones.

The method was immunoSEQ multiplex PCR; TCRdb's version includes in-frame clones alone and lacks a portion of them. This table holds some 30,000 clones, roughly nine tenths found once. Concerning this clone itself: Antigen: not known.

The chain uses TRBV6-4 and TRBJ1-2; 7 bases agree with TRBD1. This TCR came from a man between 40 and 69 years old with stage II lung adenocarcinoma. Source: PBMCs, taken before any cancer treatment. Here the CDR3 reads CASSRGQTYGYTF. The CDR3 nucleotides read TGTGCCAGCAGTCGGGGACAGACCTATGGCTACACCTTC.